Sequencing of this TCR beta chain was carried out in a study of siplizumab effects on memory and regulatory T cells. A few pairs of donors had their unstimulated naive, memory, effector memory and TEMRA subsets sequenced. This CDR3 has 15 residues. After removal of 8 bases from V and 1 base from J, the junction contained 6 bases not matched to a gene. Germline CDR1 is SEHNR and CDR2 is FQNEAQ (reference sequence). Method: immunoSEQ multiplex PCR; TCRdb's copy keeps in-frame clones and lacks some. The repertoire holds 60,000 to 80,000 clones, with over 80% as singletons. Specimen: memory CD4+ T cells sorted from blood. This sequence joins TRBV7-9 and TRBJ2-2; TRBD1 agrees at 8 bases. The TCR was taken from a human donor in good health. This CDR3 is CASGAGQVNTGELFF. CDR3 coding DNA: TGTGCCAGCGGCGCGGGACAGGTGAACACCGGGGAGCTGTTTTTT.